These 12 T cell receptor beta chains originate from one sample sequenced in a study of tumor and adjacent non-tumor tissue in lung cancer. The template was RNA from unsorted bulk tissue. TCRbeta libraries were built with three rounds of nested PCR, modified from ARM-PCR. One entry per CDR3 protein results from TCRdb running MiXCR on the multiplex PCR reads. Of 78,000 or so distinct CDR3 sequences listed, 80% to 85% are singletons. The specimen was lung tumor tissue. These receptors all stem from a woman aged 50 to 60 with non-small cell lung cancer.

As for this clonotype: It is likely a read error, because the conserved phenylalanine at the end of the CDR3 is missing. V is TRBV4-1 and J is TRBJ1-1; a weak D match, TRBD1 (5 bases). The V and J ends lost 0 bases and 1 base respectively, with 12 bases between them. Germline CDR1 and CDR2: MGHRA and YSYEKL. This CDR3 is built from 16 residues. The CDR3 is CASSQDGYRSNTEAFC. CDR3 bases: TGCGCCAGCAGCCAAGATGGGTACAGGTCGAACACTGAAGCTTTCTGT.

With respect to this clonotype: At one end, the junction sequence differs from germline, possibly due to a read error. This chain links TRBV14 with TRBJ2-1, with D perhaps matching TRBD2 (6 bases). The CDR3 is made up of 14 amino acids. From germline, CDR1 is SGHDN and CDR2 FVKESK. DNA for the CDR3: TGTGCCAGCAGCCTGGCGGGACGGAACAATGAGCGGTTCTTC. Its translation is CASSLAGRNNERFF. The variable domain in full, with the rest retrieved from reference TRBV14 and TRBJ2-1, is EAGVTQFPSHSVIEKGQTVTLRCDPISGHDNLYWYRRVMGKEIKFLLHFVKESKQDESGMPNNRFLAERTGGTYSTLKVQPAELEDSGVYFCASSLAGRNNERFFGPGTRLTVL.

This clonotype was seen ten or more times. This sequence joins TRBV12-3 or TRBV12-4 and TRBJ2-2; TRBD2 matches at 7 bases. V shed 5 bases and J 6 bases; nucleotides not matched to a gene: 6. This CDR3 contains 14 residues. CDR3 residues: CASSAAGVAGELFF. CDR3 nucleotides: TGTGCCAGCAGTGCCGCGGGGGTCGCCGGGGAGCTGTTTTTT.

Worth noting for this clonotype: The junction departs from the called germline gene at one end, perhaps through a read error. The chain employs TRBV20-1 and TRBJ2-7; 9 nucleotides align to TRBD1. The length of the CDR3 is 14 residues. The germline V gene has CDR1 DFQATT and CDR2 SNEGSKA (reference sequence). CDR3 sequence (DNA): TGCAGTGCTAGGAGGGGGACAGGGCTATACGAGCCGTACTTC. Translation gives CSARRGTGLYEPYF.

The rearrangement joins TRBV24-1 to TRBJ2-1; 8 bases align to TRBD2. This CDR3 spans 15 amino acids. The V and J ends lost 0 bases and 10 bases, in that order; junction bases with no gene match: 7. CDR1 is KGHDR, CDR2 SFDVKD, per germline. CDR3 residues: CATSDLGIAGFEQFF. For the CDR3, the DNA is TGTGCCACCAGTGATTTGGGAATAGCGGGGTTCGAGCAGTTCTTC.

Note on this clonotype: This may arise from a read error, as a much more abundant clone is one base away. CDR3 nucleotide sequence: TGTGCCAGCAACCTTTCATGGTCCGACTATGGCTACACCTTC. The encoded protein is CASNLSWSDYGYTF. The chain uses TRBV7-8 and TRBJ1-2; D call uncertain. V was pared by 7 bases and J by 3 bases, with 15 bases between. Germline loops: CDR1 SGHVS, CDR2 FQNEAQ. This CDR3 contains 14 residues.

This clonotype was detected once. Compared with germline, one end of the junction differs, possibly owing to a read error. Here the CDR3 DNA reads TGCACTGCCCCGCGCGGGAGGGCCTTCTCAGATACGCAGTATTTC. Its protein is CTAPRGRAFSDTQYF. This rearrangement joins TRBV20-1 to TRBJ2-3; 9 bases map to TRBD2. CDR1 and CDR2 (germline): DFQATT, SNEGSKA (reference sequence). The CDR3 is 15 amino acids.

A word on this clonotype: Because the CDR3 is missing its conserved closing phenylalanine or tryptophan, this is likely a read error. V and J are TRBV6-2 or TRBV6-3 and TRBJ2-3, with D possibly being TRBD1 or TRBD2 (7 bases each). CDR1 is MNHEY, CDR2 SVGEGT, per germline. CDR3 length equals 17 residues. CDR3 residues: CASSDLRGRAVVDTQYL. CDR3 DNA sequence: TGTGCCAGCAGCGACCTCAGGGGGAGGGCGGTCGTTGATACCCAGTATCTT.

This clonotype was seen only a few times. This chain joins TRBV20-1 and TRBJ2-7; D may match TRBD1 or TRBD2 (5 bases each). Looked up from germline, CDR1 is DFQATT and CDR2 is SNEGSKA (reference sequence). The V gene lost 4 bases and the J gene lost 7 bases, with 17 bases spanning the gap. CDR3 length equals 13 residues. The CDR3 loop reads CSANGAGYYEQYF. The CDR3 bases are TGCAGTGCTAACGGGGCTGGCTACTATGAGCAGTACTTC.

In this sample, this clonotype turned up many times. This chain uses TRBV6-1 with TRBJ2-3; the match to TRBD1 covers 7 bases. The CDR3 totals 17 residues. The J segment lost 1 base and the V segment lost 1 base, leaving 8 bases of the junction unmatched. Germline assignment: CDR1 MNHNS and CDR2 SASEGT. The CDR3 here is CASSEGGFGTGTDTQYF. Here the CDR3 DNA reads TGTGCCAGCAGTGAAGGAGGCTTTGGGACAGGCACAGATACGCAGTATTTT.

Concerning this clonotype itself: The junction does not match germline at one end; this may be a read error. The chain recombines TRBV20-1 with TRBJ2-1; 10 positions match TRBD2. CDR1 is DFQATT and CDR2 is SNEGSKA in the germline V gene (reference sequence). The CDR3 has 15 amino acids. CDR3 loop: CSARVTSGTYNEQFF. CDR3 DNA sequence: TGCAGTGCTAGAGTAACTAGCGGGACCTATAATGAGCAGTTCTTC.

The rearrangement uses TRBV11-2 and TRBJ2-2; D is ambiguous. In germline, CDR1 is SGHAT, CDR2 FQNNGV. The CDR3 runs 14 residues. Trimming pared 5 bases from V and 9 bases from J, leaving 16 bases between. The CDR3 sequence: CASSRAAVARELFF. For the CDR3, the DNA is TGTGCCAGCAGCCGCGCTGCAGTGGCCAGGGAGCTGTTTTTT.